This T cell receptor (beta chain) was documented in a study of T cell responses to AZD1222 COVID-19 vaccine. Study observations and caveats: Baseline testing showed seropositivity in only a handful of AZD1222 recipients. Repertoires were sampled only after the peak T cell response. Per reports, nearly half of all spike-specific TCRs target regions that are unmutated in variants.

Note on this clone: Its antigen is undetermined.

This CDR3 region has 14 residues. With 6 bases removed from V and 4 bases from J, the gap between germline ends came to 13 bases. Germline CDR1 is MRHNA and CDR2 is SNTAGT. Clones were sequenced by immunoSEQ multiplex PCR, and TCRdb holds only the in-frame ones, with some missing. The sample lists about 89,000 clones; about 82% were seen once. The TCR originated in an adult who received the AZD1222 COVID-19 vaccine. The J gene is TRBJ1-3, the V gene TRBV6-4; the D gene is possibly TRBD1 (6 bases). Sequencing was performed on peripheral blood, taken 28 days after the second AZD1222 dose. CDR3 sequence: CASRAGASGNTIYF. The CDR3 DNA reads TGTGCCAGCAGGGCGGGGGCGTCGGGAAACACCATATATTTT.